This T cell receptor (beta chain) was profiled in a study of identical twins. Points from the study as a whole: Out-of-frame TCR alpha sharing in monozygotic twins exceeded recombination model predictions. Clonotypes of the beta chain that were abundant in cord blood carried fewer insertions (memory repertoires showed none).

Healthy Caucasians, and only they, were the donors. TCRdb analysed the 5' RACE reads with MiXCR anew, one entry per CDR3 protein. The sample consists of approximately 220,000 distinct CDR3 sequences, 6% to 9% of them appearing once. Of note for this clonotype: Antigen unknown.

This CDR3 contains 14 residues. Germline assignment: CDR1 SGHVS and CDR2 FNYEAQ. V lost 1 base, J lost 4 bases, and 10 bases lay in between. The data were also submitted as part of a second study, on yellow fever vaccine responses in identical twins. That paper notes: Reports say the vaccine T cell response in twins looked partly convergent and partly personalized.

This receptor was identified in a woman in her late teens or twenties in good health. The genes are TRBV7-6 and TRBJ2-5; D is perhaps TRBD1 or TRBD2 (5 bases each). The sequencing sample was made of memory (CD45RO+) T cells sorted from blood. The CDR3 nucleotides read TGTGCCAGCAGCTTAGTCAGTGGGGGAGAGACCCAGTACTTC. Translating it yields CASSLVSGGETQYF. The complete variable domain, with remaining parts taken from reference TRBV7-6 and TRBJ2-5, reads GAGVSQSPRYKVTKRGQDVALRCDPISGHVSLYWYRQALGQGPEFLTYFNYEAQQDKSGLPNDRFSAERPEGSISTLTIQRTEQRDSAMYRCASSLVSGGETQYFGPGTRLLVL.